The next 20 T cell receptor beta chains were all read from a single sample in a study of cytomegalovirus exposure and HLA in healthy donors. PCR employed 60 Vbeta and 13 Jbeta primers. Measured with immunoSEQ multiplex PCR; TCRdb has only the in-frame clones, and not every one. The sample lists 99,000 or so clones, 76% seen once, with around 8.2% in the top ten. The sequencing input was PBMCs. The receptors were sampled from a man aged 35-49 years in good health and CMV-seropositive.

The V gene is TRBV4-1, the J gene TRBJ2-1; 9 nucleotides line up with TRBD2. The ends lost 4 bases at V and 5 bases at J; junction bases unmatched: 6. The length of the CDR3 is 15 residues. Germline CDR1 MGHRA, CDR2 YSYEKL. The CDR3 DNA reads as TGCGCCAGCAGCCCCAGCGGGGGGAGGAACAATGAGCAGTTCTTC. Translation: CASSPSGGRNNEQFF.

V usage is TRBV5-1 and J usage is TRBJ2-1; D not certain. Trimming cost V 0 bases and J 0 bases, with 10 bases left between them. Germline V gene lookup returns CDR1 SGHRS and CDR2 YFSETQ. CDR3 size: 16 residues. The CDR3 protein is CASSLGTSISYNEQFF. The CDR3 bases are TGCGCCAGCAGCTTGGGTACTTCCATCTCCTACAATGAGCAGTTCTTC.

The chain is built from TRBV30 and TRBJ1-5, with no clear D. The CDR3 runs 13 residues. Germline CDR1 reads GTSNPN; CDR2 reads SVGIG (reference sequence). Trimming took 5 bases from V and 5 from J, leaving 13 bases between them. This CDR3 reads CAWGGRGDQPQHF. As DNA, the CDR3 is TGTGCCTGGGGCGGGAGAGGCGATCAGCCCCAGCATTTT. The full variable domain, completed using reference TRBV30 and TRBJ1-5, is SQTIHQWPATLVQPVGSPLSLECTVEGTSNPNLYWYRQAAGRGLQLLFYSVGIGQISSEVPQNLSASRPQDRQFILSSKKLLLSDSGFYLCAWGGRGDQPQHFGDGTRLSIL.

Only one count was recorded for this clone. V usage is TRBV28 and J usage is TRBJ2-3, with 10 bases that match TRBD1. The CDR3 is 15 amino acids. Germline V gene sequence: CDR1 MDHEN, CDR2 SYDVKM. Trimming at V came to 6 bases and at J to 2 bases, leaving 5 bases not matched to a gene. The CDR3 DNA follows: TGTGCCAGCAGCTCAGACAGGGGGCACACAGATACGCAGTATTTT. This translates into CASSSDRGHTDTQYF.

The sample holds a few counts of this clone. CDR3 sequence (DNA): TGTGCCAGCAGCGAGGGCCACGGCGGGACCGGGGAGCTGTTTTTT. It encodes CASSEGHGGTGELFF. The chain carries TRBV7-9 and TRBJ2-2; D possibly corresponds to TRBD2 (5 bases). The CDR3 covers 15 residues. V was trimmed by 5 bases and J by 5 bases, leaving 15 bases between them. Germline V gene lookup returns CDR1 SEHNR and CDR2 FQNEAQ (reference sequence).

The J gene is TRBJ2-2, the V gene TRBV19; 8 bases match TRBD1. Germline lookup yields CDR1 LNHDA and CDR2 SQIVND (reference sequence). The CDR3 sequence is 17 residues long. After removal of 4 bases from V and 1 base from J, the junction contained 8 bases not matched to a gene. The CDR3 sequence: CASSTSMGQVNTGELFF. The CDR3 nucleotides read TGTGCCAGTAGTACGTCCATGGGACAGGTGAACACCGGGGAGCTGTTTTTT.

V and J are TRBV7-2 and TRBJ2-3; the match to TRBD2 covers 8 bases. The CDR3 loop spans 17 amino acids. Germline assignment: CDR1 SGHTA and CDR2 FQGNSA. The V segment lost 5 bases and the J segment 0 bases; nucleotides outside the gene matches: 10. DNA of the CDR3: TGTGCCAGCAGCCTTAGCTCACTAGCGGCTAGCACAGATACGCAGTATTTT. As protein: CASSLSSLAASTDTQYF.

This clone was seen a handful of times. The rearrangement joins TRBV7-8 to TRBJ2-3, with 11 nucleotides matching TRBD2. CDR3 length equals 21 residues. Germline CDR1 and CDR2: SGHVS and FQNEAQ. V was clipped by 3 bases and J by 6 bases; unmatched bases: 23. This CDR3 is CASSFPRGASGGPEGFDTQYF. The CDR3 DNA reads as TGTGCCAGCAGCTTCCCCCGGGGAGCTAGCGGGGGGCCTGAGGGGTTCGATACGCAGTATTTT.

The rearrangement uses TRBV28 and TRBJ2-2; 10 nucleotides line up with TRBD2. The germline V gene encodes CDR1 MDHEN and CDR2 SYDVKM. J was trimmed by 5 bases and V by 7 bases; bases with no gene match: 7. The CDR3 has 15 residues. CDR3 sequence: CASNLALAGTGELFF. The CDR3 nucleotides are TGTGCCAGCAATCTCGCACTAGCGGGAACCGGGGAGCTGTTTTTT. Full variable domain (remainder filled in from reference TRBV28 and TRBJ2-2): DVKVTQSSRYLVKRTGEKVFLECVQDMDHENMFWYRQDPGLGLRLIYFSYDVKMKEKGDIPEGYSVSREKKERFSLILESASTNQTSMYLCASNLALAGTGELFFGEGSRLTVL.

This sequence joins TRBV14 and TRBJ2-2; TRBD1 matches at 8 bases. Looked up from germline, CDR1 is SGHDN and CDR2 is FVKESK. The CDR3 totals 13 residues. After removal of 4 bases from V and 6 bases from J, the junction contained 1 base not matched to a gene. The CDR3 here is CASSRTGPGELFF. As DNA, the CDR3 is TGTGCCAGCAGCCGGACAGGGCCCGGGGAGCTGTTTTTT. Full variable domain (remainder filled in from reference TRBV14 and TRBJ2-2): EAGVTQFPSHSVIEKGQTVTLRCDPISGHDNLYWYRRVMGKEIKFLLHFVKESKQDESGMPNNRFLAERTGGTYSTLKVQPAELEDSGVYFCASSRTGPGELFFGEGSRLTVL.

The V call is TRBV2, the J call TRBJ1-1, with a possible D match to TRBD1 (6 bases). CDR1 is SNHLY, CDR2 FYNNEI, per germline. This CDR3 region has 14 residues. The V end lost 7 bases, the J end lost 4 bases, and 16 bases lay between the germline ends. CDR3 in amino acids: CASMEFGGATEAFF. Written as DNA, the CDR3 is TGTGCCAGCATGGAGTTTGGGGGGGCCACTGAAGCTTTCTTT. The whole variable domain, remainder taken from reference TRBV2 and TRBJ1-1, is EPEVTQTPSHQVTQMGQEVILRCVPISNHLYFYWYRQILGQKVEFLVSFYNNEISEKSEIFDDQFSVERPDGSNFTLKIRSTKLEDSAMYFCASMEFGGATEAFFGQGTRLTVV.

This clone has only a few counts. The chain employs TRBV5-1 and TRBJ2-1; 15 bases are shared with TRBD2. After removal of 2 bases from V and 6 bases from J, the junction contained 12 bases not matched to a gene. Germline-derived CDR1 and CDR2 are SGHRS and YFSETQ. The CDR3 is 19 amino acids. Here the CDR3 DNA reads TGCGCCAGCAGCTTCCTTGGGGGACTAGCGGGAGGCATAGGCAATGAGCAGTTCTTC. It codes for CASSFLGGLAGGIGNEQFF.

V is TRBV5-8 and J is TRBJ2-5, with 11 bases aligning to TRBD1. TRBJ2-7 explains the end of the DNA better; the J call may be wrong. There are 15 residues in the CDR3. Germline loops: CDR1 SGHTS, CDR2 YDEGEE. The CDR3 reads CASSVPGQGVYEQYF. DNA of the CDR3: TGTGCCAGCAGCGTACCGGGACAGGGGGTCTACGAGCAGTACTTC.

This sequence joins TRBV7-9 and TRBJ2-5; 16 positions match TRBD2. The CDR3 is made up of 18 amino acids. V lost 6 bases, J lost 5 bases, and 12 bases stayed unmatched. The germline V gene encodes CDR1 SEHNR and CDR2 FQNEAQ (reference sequence). The DNA for the CDR3 is TGTGCCAGCAGTCCTTTTGGGACTAGCGGGGGGGCCCGGGAGACCCAGTACTTC. Amino acids: CASSPFGTSGGARETQYF.

In its sample, this clone was seen a few times. The chain combines TRBV11-3 with TRBJ2-5; 8 bases fit TRBD1. CDR3 length: 13 amino acids. V gave up 5 bases and J gave up 3 bases; unmatched junction bases: 2. Germline lookup yields CDR1 SGHNT and CDR2 YENEEA. CDR3 bases: TGTGCCAGCAGCCAGGGGGCGAAAGAGACCCAGTACTTC. Protein product: CASSQGAKETQYF.

J is TRBJ2-3 and V is TRBV29-1, with 7 bases aligning to TRBD2. The junction had 4 bases not matched to a gene; V was cut back by 3 bases and J by 1 base. CDR1 is SQVTM and CDR2 is ANQGSEA in the germline V gene. The CDR3 runs 14 residues. CDR3 bases: TGCAGCGTTGAGGATACTAGCGGCACAGATACGCAGTATTTT. Translated, it gives CSVEDTSGTDTQYF.

J is TRBJ2-7 and V is TRBV5-6; 8 positions match TRBD1. This CDR3 is built from 18 residues. With V trimmed by 3 bases and J by 0 bases, 14 bases remained unmatched. The V gene's germline CDR1 is SGHDT and CDR2 YYEEEE. CDR3 DNA sequence: TGTGCCAGCAGCTCGGGACAGGTAACTTATGGGGGCTCCTACGAGCAGTACTTC. Translation: CASSSGQVTYGGSYEQYF. Full variable domain (remainder filled in from reference TRBV5-6 and TRBJ2-7): DAGVTQSPTHLIKTRGQQVTLRCSPKSGHDTVSWYQQALGQGPQFIFQYYEEEERQRGNFPDRFSGHQFPNYSSELNVNALLLGDSALYLCASSSGQVTYGGSYEQYFGPGTRLTVT.

CDR3 DNA: TGCGCCAGCAGCCAAGGGACAGGGGCTCGCGAGACCCAGTACTTC. Amino acid sequence: CASSQGTGARETQYF. The J gene is TRBJ2-5, the V gene TRBV4-3, with 9 bases that match TRBD1. V was pared by 1 base and J by 5 bases, with 5 bases of the junction left unmatched. This CDR3 is built from 15 residues. The V gene's germline CDR1 is LGHNA and CDR2 YSLEER.

V usage is TRBV30 and J usage is TRBJ2-2; weak D call: TRBD1 (5 bases). There are 14 residues in the CDR3. V lost 3 bases and J lost 2, with 10 bases in between. Germline CDR1 and CDR2: GTSNPN and SVGIG (reference sequence). The CDR3 here is CAWRSGSNTGELFF. The DNA for the CDR3 is TGTGCCTGGAGATCAGGGTCTAACACCGGGGAGCTGTTTTTT.

The chain recombines TRBV7-2 with TRBJ2-1; 7 nucleotides match TRBD2. V shed 2 bases, J shed 0 bases, and the junction held 4 bases outside the gene matches. Germline CDR1 and CDR2: SGHTA and FQGNSA. The CDR3 covers 16 residues. CDR3 sequence (DNA): TGTGCCAGCAGCTTATTCTGGGGGGGCTCCTACAATGAGCAGTTCTTC. Translating it yields CASSLFWGGSYNEQFF.